Below are 17 T cell receptor beta chains sequenced from a single sample in a study of cytomegalovirus exposure and HLA in healthy donors (dated 2017 in TCRdb). The library was prepared using the immunoSEQ multiplex PCR assay. The multiplex PCR relied on a mix of 60 forward primers for TCR Vbeta segments and 13 reverse primers for TCR Jbeta segments. Sourced from immuneACCESS, this table was stored by TCRdb with only in-frame sequences that have V and J called. A share of the clones is absent; for the studies checked, an unresolved V gene accounts for under half, and the remainder has no known explanation. Here the sample has about 160,000 clones; 82% occur a single time. Approximately 1% of the sample is taken by the ten largest. Sequences were obtained from PBMCs. The receptors come from a girl aged 2-15 years in good health and CMV-seropositive.

V and J are TRBV27 and TRBJ1-2; tentatively, D is TRBD1 (6 bases). Germline CDR1 is MNHEY and CDR2 is SMNVEV (reference sequence). The V and J ends lost 6 bases and 5 bases respectively, with 10 bases between them. This CDR3 is 12 amino acids long. CDR3 protein: CASRGQLYGYTF. The CDR3 DNA reads TGTGCCAGCAGAGGACAGCTTTATGGCTACACCTTC.

This clone was seen only a few times. The genes are TRBV5-5 and TRBJ2-5; a weak D match, TRBD1 (6 bases). Germline CDR1 SGHKS, CDR2 YYEKEE (reference sequence). Trimming shortened V by 5 bases and J by 1 base, and 12 bases separated the two germline ends. This CDR3 region has 14 residues. In nucleotides, the CDR3 is TGTGCCAGCAGTTGGGGGCGGACCCAAGAGACCCAGTACTTC. This gives the protein CASSWGRTQETQYF. Drawing the rest from reference TRBV5-5 and TRBJ2-5, the complete variable domain is DAGVTQSPTHLIKTRGQQVTLRCSPISGHKSVSWYQQVLGQGPQFIFQYYEKEERGRGNFPDRFSARQFPNYSSELNVNALLLGDSALYLCASSWGRTQETQYFGPGTRLLVL.

The chain recombines TRBV6-1 with TRBJ1-3, with D perhaps TRBD1 (6 bases). The ends were cut back, 7 bases at V and 0 bases at J, with 13 bases in the middle. The germline V gene encodes CDR1 MNHNS and CDR2 SASEGT. The CDR3 has 15 amino acids. This CDR3 is CASMNRVSSGNTIYF. The CDR3 coding sequence is TGTGCCAGCATGAACAGGGTTAGCTCTGGAAACACCATATATTTT.

This rearrangement joins TRBV2 to TRBJ2-2; TRBD2 matches 7 bases. With V trimmed by 5 bases and J by 6 bases, 6 bases remained unmatched. The CDR3 spans 14 residues. CDR1 and CDR2 from the germline V gene are SNHLY and FYNNEI. Here the CDR3 DNA reads TGTGCCAGCAGTAAAACCCGGGGGGCCGGGGAGCTGTTTTTT. It encodes CASSKTRGAGELFF.

This rearrangement joins TRBV7-6 to TRBJ2-7; possible D gene TRBD1, 6 bases. Germline loops: CDR1 SGHVS, CDR2 FNYEAQ. Deletions cut 1 base from V and 0 bases from J, with 10 bases between. This CDR3 comprises 15 residues. This CDR3 reads CASSLEGHLSYEQYF. CDR3 bases: TGTGCCAGCAGCTTAGAGGGACACCTCTCCTACGAGCAGTACTTC. Drawing the rest from reference TRBV7-6 and TRBJ2-7, the complete variable domain is GAGVSQSPRYKVTKRGQDVALRCDPISGHVSLYWYRQALGQGPEFLTYFNYEAQQDKSGLPNDRFSAERPEGSISTLTIQRTEQRDSAMYRCASSLEGHLSYEQYFGPGTRLTVT.

The V and J genes are TRBV30 and TRBJ2-3; 7 bases are shared with TRBD2. The V gene end was trimmed by 3 bases and the J gene end by 2 bases; junction bases not matched to a gene: 5. There are 14 residues in the CDR3. The germline CDR1 and CDR2 sequences are GTSNPN and SVGIG (reference sequence). This chain's CDR3 is CAWSLGGSTDTQYF. DNA of the CDR3: TGTGCCTGGAGCTTGGGGGGGTCCACAGATACGCAGTATTTT.

The chain carries TRBV6-6 and TRBJ1-3; TRBD1 is a possible D gene (5 bases). Looked up from germline, CDR1 is MNHNY and CDR2 is SVGAGI (reference sequence). This CDR3 spans 14 amino acids. The V end was cut by 7 bases, the J end by 7 bases, with 17 bases between. For the CDR3, the DNA is TGTGCCAGCAAAGTTGGGGGGACCGGCAACACCATATATTTT. Its protein product is CASKVGGTGNTIYF.

V is TRBV27 and J is TRBJ2-2; TRBD1 matches 11 bases. Germline V gives CDR1 MNHEY, CDR2 SMNVEV (reference sequence). V lost 5 bases and J lost 6; bases outside the gene matches: 5. This CDR3 has 15 residues. CDR3 region: CASSPGTGGPGELFF. The CDR3 DNA reads TGTGCCAGCAGTCCCGGGACAGGGGGTCCCGGGGAGCTGTTTTTT.

The chain has TRBV4-1 and TRBJ1-1; a possible D gene is TRBD1 (6 bases). Germline V gives CDR1 MGHRA, CDR2 YSYEKL. This CDR3 contains 14 residues. Trimming cost V 3 bases and J 0 bases, with 8 bases left between them. The CDR3 coding sequence is TGCGCCAGCAGCCAGGGGGCTGTGAACACTGAAGCTTTCTTT. Amino acid sequence: CASSQGAVNTEAFF.

This sequence joins TRBV5-1 and TRBJ1-5; a weak D match, TRBD1 (6 bases). V lost 7 bases and J 9 bases, leaving 20 bases between the germline ends. This CDR3 is 14 amino acids long. Germline values: CDR1 SGHRS, CDR2 YFSETQ. CDR3 protein: CASARTGGPRPQHF. The CDR3 DNA sequence: TGCGCCAGCGCACGGACGGGGGGCCCTCGGCCCCAGCATTTT.

This clone was observed a handful of times. The V call is TRBV5-1, the J call TRBJ2-7, with a possible D match to TRBD1 (6 bases). The CDR3 has 15 residues. CDR1 and CDR2 (germline): SGHRS, YFSETQ. The V and J ends lost 0 bases and 4 bases respectively, with 14 bases between them. The CDR3 nucleotides read TGCGCCAGCAGCTTGGCGGCAGGGGAAGGGTACGAGCAGTACTTC. Amino acid sequence: CASSLAAGEGYEQYF.

The chain links TRBV30 to TRBJ1-3, with a tentative D call TRBD1 (5 bases). The CDR3 spans 15 residues. The germline V and J ends were trimmed by 0 bases and 0 bases, with 9 bases remaining between them. Germline lookup yields CDR1 GTSNPN and CDR2 SVGIG (reference sequence). The CDR3: CAWSVGVLSGNTIYF. The CDR3 DNA sequence: TGTGCCTGGAGTGTAGGGGTTCTCTCTGGAAACACCATATATTTT.

This chain links TRBV11-3 with TRBJ2-3; 9 bases line up with TRBD1. CDR1 and CDR2 from the germline V gene are SGHNT and YENEEA. This CDR3 comprises 17 residues. J was trimmed by 3 bases and V by 3 bases; bases with no gene match: 10. For the CDR3, the DNA is TGTGCCAGCAGCTTGTCCTTGGGACAGGGAGGGACAGATACGCAGTATTTT. Its protein is CASSLSLGQGGTDTQYF.

This rearrangement joins TRBV25-1 to TRBJ2-5; 7 positions match TRBD2. CDR1 MGHDK and CDR2 SYGVNS come from the germline V gene. The junction had 5 bases not matched to a gene; V was cut back by 4 bases and J by 0 bases. The CDR3 is made up of 15 amino acids. CDR3 loop: CASSGWTRDQETQYF. DNA for the CDR3: TGTGCCAGCAGTGGGTGGACTAGGGACCAAGAGACCCAGTACTTC.

This clone has a handful of counts. The CDR3 reads CASSEPAGDGYTF. The CDR3 coding sequence is TGTGCCAGCAGTGAACCTGCAGGGGACGGCTACACCTTC. V is TRBV2 and J is TRBJ1-2; TRBD1 is a possible D gene (6 bases). This CDR3 region has 13 residues. CDR1 is SNHLY and CDR2 is FYNNEI in the germline V gene. The V and J ends lost 2 bases and 8 bases respectively, with 12 bases between them.

This clone has only one observation. The V and J genes are TRBV7-2 and TRBJ1-2; the D is unclear. Germline loops: CDR1 SGHTA, CDR2 FQGNSA. The CDR3 sequence is 13 residues long. The ends were cut back, 3 bases at V and 4 bases at J, with 9 bases in the middle. DNA of the CDR3: TGTGCCAGCAGCTTCTACAGATTCTATGGCTACACCTTC. This sequence encodes CASSFYRFYGYTF.

This chain links TRBV14 with TRBJ2-5; D perhaps matches TRBD2 (5 bases). V lost 4 bases, J lost 5 bases, and 14 bases lay in between. The germline CDR1 and CDR2 sequences are SGHDN and FVKESK. The CDR3 covers 14 residues. CDR3 DNA sequence: TGTGCCAGCAGCCTTTATAGCCGGAGGGAGACCCAGTACTTC. This encodes CASSLYSRRETQYF.